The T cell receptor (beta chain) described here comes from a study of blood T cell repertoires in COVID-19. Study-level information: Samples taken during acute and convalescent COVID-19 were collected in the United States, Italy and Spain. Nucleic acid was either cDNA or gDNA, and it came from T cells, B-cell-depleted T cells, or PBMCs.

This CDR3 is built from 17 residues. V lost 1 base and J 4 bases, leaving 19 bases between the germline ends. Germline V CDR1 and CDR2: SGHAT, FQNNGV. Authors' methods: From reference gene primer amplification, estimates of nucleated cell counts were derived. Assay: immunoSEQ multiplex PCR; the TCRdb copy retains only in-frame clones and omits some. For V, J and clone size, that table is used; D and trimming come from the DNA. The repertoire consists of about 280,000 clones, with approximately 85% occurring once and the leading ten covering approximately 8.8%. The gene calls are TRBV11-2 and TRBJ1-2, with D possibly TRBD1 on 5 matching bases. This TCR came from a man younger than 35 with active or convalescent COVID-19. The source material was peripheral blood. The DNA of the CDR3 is TGTGCCAGCAGCTTAGTCGGCAGGGAGGCTAAAAGCTATGGCTACACCTTC. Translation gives CASSLVGREAKSYGYTF.